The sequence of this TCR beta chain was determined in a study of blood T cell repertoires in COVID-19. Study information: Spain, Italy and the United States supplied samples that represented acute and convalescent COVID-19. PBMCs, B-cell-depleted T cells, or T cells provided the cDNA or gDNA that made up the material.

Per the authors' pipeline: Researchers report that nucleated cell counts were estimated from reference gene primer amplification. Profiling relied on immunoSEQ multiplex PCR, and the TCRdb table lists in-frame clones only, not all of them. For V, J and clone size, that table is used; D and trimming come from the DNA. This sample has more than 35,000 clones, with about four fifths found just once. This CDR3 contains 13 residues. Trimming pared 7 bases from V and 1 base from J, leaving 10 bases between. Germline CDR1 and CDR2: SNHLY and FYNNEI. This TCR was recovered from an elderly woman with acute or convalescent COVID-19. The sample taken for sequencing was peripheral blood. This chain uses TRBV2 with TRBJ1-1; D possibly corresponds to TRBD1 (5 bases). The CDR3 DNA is TGTGCCAGCACCCGGGGGGGGAACACTGAAGCTTTCTTT. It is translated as CASTRGGNTEAFF.